The subject of this entry is one T cell receptor (beta chain). The CDR3 has 18 residues. Germline V CDR1 and CDR2: LNHDA, SQIVND (reference sequence). Trimming removed 8 bases from V and 0 bases from J, with 23 bases in between. In the study's own analysis: How many nucleated cells were present was estimated from reference gene primer amplification. The assay was immunoSEQ multiplex PCR, and TCRdb's table has in-frame clones only and misses some. D and trimming were read from the DNA, whereas the V and J calls and clone size are those reported in that table. The sample carries approximately 250,000 clones, around four fifths recorded once. The record originates from a study of blood T cell repertoires in COVID-19. Looking at the study overall: Some COVID-19 samples were acute and others convalescent; all came from the United States, Italy and Spain. Sources were T cells, B-cell-depleted T cells, or PBMCs; the material itself was cDNA or gDNA.

The receptor's source is a woman aged 55-75 years with active or convalescent COVID-19. The gene calls are TRBV19 and TRBJ1-5; D gene unclear. The source material was peripheral blood. The CDR3 sequence: CASANTLPGSYSNQPQHF. The CDR3 coding sequence is TGTGCCAGTGCGAATACCCTACCGGGGTCCTATAGCAATCAGCCCCAGCATTTT.